This T cell receptor (beta chain) was sequenced during a study of T-cell memory formation after mild COVID-19. Study summary: Clustering of TCRs was largely donor specific. Study observations and caveats: Clones that contracted from day 15 to 85 were balanced CD4/CD8, while later expanders leaned CD4+. Second-wave clones with a day 37 peak had unconfirmed SARS-CoV-2 specificity.

Germline-derived CDR1 and CDR2 are SEHNR and FQNEAQ (reference sequence). This CDR3 has 12 amino acids. The V gene lost 6 bases and the J gene lost 1 base, with 6 bases spanning the gap. This clonotype has only a few counts. No antigen is known for it. The authors produced TCR alpha and TCR beta cDNA libraries with sample barcodes and UMIs by 5'RACE using constant-segment primers. Each CDR3 protein is one row after TCRdb ran MiXCR on the 5' RACE reads. The table includes 210,000 or so distinct CDR3 sequences, roughly 27% detected once. This TCR was sampled from an adult woman who had mild COVID-19 (a few samples of this study predate the infection). Cell type and time point are not known. The specimen sequenced was PBMCs or a T cell subset sorted from them (not recorded which). The rearrangement joins TRBV7-9 to TRBJ2-5; TRBD2 is a possible D gene (5 bases). In nucleotides, the CDR3 is TGTGCCAGCAGGCGGGCCCAAGAGACCCAGTACTTC. Its protein is CASRRAQETQYF.